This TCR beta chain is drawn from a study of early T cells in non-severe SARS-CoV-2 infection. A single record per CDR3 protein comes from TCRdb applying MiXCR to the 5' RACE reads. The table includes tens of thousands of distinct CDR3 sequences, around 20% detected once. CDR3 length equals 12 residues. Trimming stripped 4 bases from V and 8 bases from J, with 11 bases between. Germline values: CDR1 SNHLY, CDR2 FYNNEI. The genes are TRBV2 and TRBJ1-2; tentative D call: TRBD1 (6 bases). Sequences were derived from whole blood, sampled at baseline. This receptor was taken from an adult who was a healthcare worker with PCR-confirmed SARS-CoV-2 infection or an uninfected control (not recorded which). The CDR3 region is CASSVYRDGYTF. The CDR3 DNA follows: TGTGCCAGCAGTGTTTACAGGGACGGCTACACCTTC.